The 11 T cell receptor beta chains in this list originate from one sample, sequenced in a study of OX40 agonist ivuxolimab in advanced cancers. The repertoire was sequenced with immunoSEQ multiplex PCR; TCRdb's copy has only in-frame clones and lacks some. The sample yields 60,000 to 75,000 clones, almost 90% seen once. Sequencing was performed on CD4+ or CD8+ T cells sorted from blood, taken in a trial of the OX40 agonist ivuxolimab. The source of these receptors is an adult with an advanced solid tumor such as melanoma, head and neck, liver or kidney cancer.

This chain uses TRBV2 with TRBJ2-5; unclear D gene. This CDR3 is 14 amino acids long. The V gene's germline CDR1 is SNHLY and CDR2 FYNNEI. Trimming shortened V by 7 bases and J by 0 bases, and 12 bases separated the two germline ends. The DNA of the CDR3 is TGTGCCAGCAAAACGAGGATGAACCAAGAGACCCAGTACTTC. Amino acid sequence: CASKTRMNQETQYF.

The V gene is TRBV5-4, the J gene TRBJ2-1; D not resolved. The CDR3 spans 16 residues. V was clipped by 4 bases and J by 7 bases, with 21 bases between them. CDR1 is SGHNT and CDR2 is YYREEE in the germline V gene (reference sequence). The CDR3 DNA follows: TGTGCCAGCAGCGGGCTCCCCCGAGGTCGGTGGAATGAGCAGTTCTTC. Amino acid sequence: CASSGLPRGRWNEQFF.

The chain links TRBV18 to TRBJ2-7; D possibly corresponds to TRBD1 (6 bases). V was shortened by 5 bases and J by 6 bases, with 17 bases between the two germline ends. Germline assignment: CDR1 KGHSH and CDR2 LQKENI. The CDR3 runs 14 residues. The CDR3 DNA is TGTGCCAGCTCATCCGGGACACGGCCATCCGAGCAGTACTTC. This translates into CASSSGTRPSEQYF.

V is TRBV6-5 and J is TRBJ1-3, with a weak D call TRBD1 (5 bases). CDR1 MNHEY and CDR2 SVGAGI come from the germline V gene. The V end was cut by 2 bases, the J end by 8 bases, with 10 bases between. This CDR3 comprises 13 residues. The CDR3 reads CASSYLQGHTIYF. The CDR3 DNA is TGTGCCAGCAGTTACCTTCAGGGCCACACCATATATTTT.

This chain connects TRBV2 to TRBJ1-2; D gene uncertain. The CDR3 runs 13 residues. Germline V lookup: CDR1 SNHLY, CDR2 FYNNEI. V lost 1 base to trimming and J lost 4 bases, with 7 bases between them. The CDR3 DNA is TGTGCCAGCAGTGAAGTGCGGGCCTATGGCTACACCTTC. As protein: CASSEVRAYGYTF.

J is TRBJ1-2 and V is TRBV5-1; 7 nucleotides agree with TRBD1. The CDR3 consists of 13 residues. Per germline, CDR1 SGHRS and CDR2 YFSETQ. Trimming removed 4 bases from V and 6 bases from J; junction bases left unmatched: 6. Here the CDR3 reads CASSPQGSNGYTF. The DNA for the CDR3 is TGCGCCAGCAGCCCACAGGGGTCCAATGGCTACACCTTC.

J is TRBJ1-4 and V is TRBV19, with no clear D. CDR1 and CDR2 (germline): LNHDA, SQIVND (reference sequence). The CDR3 sequence is 15 residues long. Trimming shortened V by 5 bases and J by 3 bases, and 13 bases separated the two germline ends. The CDR3 region has the DNA TGTGCCAGTAGTGCCTCCAAAGGGCCTAATGAAAAACTGTTTTTT. Its translation is CASSASKGPNEKLFF. Together with reference TRBV19 and TRBJ1-4, the CDR3 gives the full variable domain: DGGITQSPKYLFRKEGQNVTLSCEQNLNHDAMYWYRQDPGQGLRLIYYSQIVNDFQKGDIAEGYSVSREKKESFPLTVTSAQKNPTAFYLCASSASKGPNEKLFFGSGTQLSVL.

The rearrangement joins TRBV7-6 to TRBJ2-2; the D is unclear. The CDR3 loop spans 13 amino acids. Trimming shortened V by 8 bases and J by 2 bases, and 9 bases separated the two germline ends. CDR1 and CDR2 (germline): SGHVS, FNYEAQ. The CDR3 loop is CASGLVNTGELFF. The CDR3 region has the DNA TGTGCCAGCGGGCTAGTTAACACCGGGGAGCTGTTTTTT.

This chain joins TRBV19 and TRBJ2-7, with 7 bases matching TRBD2. The V and J ends lost 4 bases and 0 bases, in that order; junction bases with no gene match: 6. The CDR3 spans 15 residues. Germline V CDR1 and CDR2: LNHDA, SQIVND (reference sequence). The CDR3 is CASSKPSGNSYEQYF. The CDR3 DNA sequence: TGTGCCAGTAGTAAGCCCAGCGGGAACTCCTACGAGCAGTACTTC.

The genes are TRBV25-1 and TRBJ1-5; no reliable D call. Germline CDR1 MGHDK, CDR2 SYGVNS. This CDR3 region has 14 residues. Between the trimmed V and J ends, which lost 5 bases and 0 bases, there was a span of 8 bases. CDR3 region: CASSYIGSNQPQHF. CDR3 sequence (DNA): TGTGCCAGCAGTTACATAGGTAGCAATCAGCCCCAGCATTTT. The full variable domain, in which reference TRBV25-1 and TRBJ1-5 provide the parts outside the CDR3, is EADIYQTPRYLVIGTGKKITLECSQTMGHDKMYWYQQDPGMELHLIHYSYGVNSTEKGDLSSESTVSRIRTEHFPLTLESARPSHTSQYLCASSYIGSNQPQHFGDGTRLSIL.

V and J are TRBV5-1 and TRBJ1-2; no clear D gene. Germline V gene sequence: CDR1 SGHRS, CDR2 YFSETQ. The CDR3 contains 12 residues. The V and J ends lost 0 bases and 5 bases respectively, with 5 bases between them. The CDR3 spells CASSLGNYGYTF. The CDR3 DNA is TGCGCCAGCAGCTTGGGGAATTATGGCTACACCTTC. Combining the CDR3 with reference TRBV5-1 and TRBJ1-2 gives the whole variable domain KAGVTQTPRYLIKTRGQQVTLSCSPISGHRSVSWYQQTPGQGLQFLFEYFSETQRNKGNFPGRFSGRQFSNSRSEMNVSTLELGDSALYLCASSLGNYGYTFGSGTRLTVV.